This T cell receptor (beta chain) comes out of a study of T cell changes during pregnancy in multiple sclerosis. Using immunoSEQ multiplex PCR, the repertoire was profiled, and TCRdb retains in-frame clones only, with some absent. The repertoire holds over 70,000 clones, with 75% to 95% as singletons. Trimming took 6 bases from V and 6 from J, leaving 18 bases between them. CDR1 and CDR2 (germline): MDHEN, SYDVKM. This CDR3 has 15 amino acids. The receptor was isolated from a female donor in good health, enrolled as a control in a pregnancy study. Specimen: peripheral blood, collected in the first trimester of pregnancy. The V gene is TRBV28, the J gene TRBJ1-5, with D possibly TRBD1 on 6 matching bases. CDR3 region: CASSQAGDFGQPQHF. CDR3 in DNA: TGTGCCAGCAGCCAAGCAGGGGATTTTGGTCAGCCCCAGCATTTT.